This T cell receptor (beta chain) was recorded in a study of blood T cell repertoires in COVID-19. Study at large: COVID-19 samples, acute and convalescent, were from the United States, Italy and Spain.

The length of the CDR3 is 14 residues. Germline V CDR1 and CDR2: SGHAT, FQNNGV. After removal of 5 bases from V and 0 bases from J, the junction contained 4 bases not matched to a gene. Study processing details: Nucleated cell number was recorded as an estimate derived from reference gene primer amplification. This table comes from immunoSEQ multiplex PCR, and its TCRdb copy is limited to in-frame clones, with some not included. The DNA was the basis for D and trimming; V, J and clone size are from that table. The sample has 150,000 or so clones; around four fifths are singletons. The sequence came from a man in his forties who had recovered from COVID-19. The specimen was peripheral blood. V is TRBV11-2 and J is TRBJ2-7, with 7 bases matching TRBD2. DNA for the CDR3: TGTGCCAGCAGCACCGGACTAGGCTCCTACGAGCAGTACTTC. This codes for CASSTGLGSYEQYF.